Below, one TCR beta chain is given with its context. As processed by the authors: Scientists estimated how many nucleated cells there were by amplifying reference gene primers. Generated by immunoSEQ multiplex PCR, the TCRdb table keeps only in-frame clones and is missing some. The D gene and trimming were derived from the DNA, and the V and J assignments and clone size from that table. The sample records around 200,000 clones, over 70% being singletons. Germline CDR1 and CDR2: SGHRS and YFSETQ. The J segment lost 3 bases and the V segment lost 4 bases, leaving 2 bases of the junction unmatched. The CDR3 is 13 residues long. This specimen belongs to a study of blood T cell repertoires in COVID-19.

This TCR was recovered from a woman in her thirties or forties with COVID-19, enrolled during active disease. V and J are TRBV5-1 and TRBJ2-7, with 9 bases lining up with TRBD1. Sequencing was done on a sample of peripheral blood. For the CDR3, the DNA is TGCGCCAGCAGCCGGGACAGGGTCTACGAGCAGTACTTC. The encoded protein is CASSRDRVYEQYF.